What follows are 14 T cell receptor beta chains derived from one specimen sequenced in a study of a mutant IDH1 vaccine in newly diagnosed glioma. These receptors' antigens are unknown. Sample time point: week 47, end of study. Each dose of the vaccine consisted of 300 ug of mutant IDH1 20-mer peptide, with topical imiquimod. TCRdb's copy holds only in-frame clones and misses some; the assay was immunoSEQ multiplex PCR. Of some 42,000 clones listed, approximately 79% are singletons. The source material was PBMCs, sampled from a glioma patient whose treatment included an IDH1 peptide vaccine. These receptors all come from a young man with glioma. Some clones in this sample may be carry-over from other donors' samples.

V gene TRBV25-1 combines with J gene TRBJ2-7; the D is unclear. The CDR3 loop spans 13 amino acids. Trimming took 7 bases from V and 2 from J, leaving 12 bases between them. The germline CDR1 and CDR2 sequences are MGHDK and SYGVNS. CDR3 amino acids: CASMSPRAYEQYF. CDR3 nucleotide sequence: TGTGCCAGCATGTCGCCTCGAGCCTACGAGCAGTACTTC.

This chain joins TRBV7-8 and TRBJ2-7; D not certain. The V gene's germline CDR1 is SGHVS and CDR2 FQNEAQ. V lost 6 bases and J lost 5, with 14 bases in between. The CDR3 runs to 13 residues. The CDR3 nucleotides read TGTGCCAGCAGGCCTATCGTGGTTCACGAGCAGTACTTC. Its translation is CASRPIVVHEQYF.

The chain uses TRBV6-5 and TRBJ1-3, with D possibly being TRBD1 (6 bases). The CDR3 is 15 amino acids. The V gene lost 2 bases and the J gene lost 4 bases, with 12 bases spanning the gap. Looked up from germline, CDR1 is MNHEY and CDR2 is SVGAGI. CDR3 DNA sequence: TGTGCCAGCAGTTACGAAGGGGGGGGAGGAAACACCATATATTTT. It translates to CASSYEGGGGNTIYF.

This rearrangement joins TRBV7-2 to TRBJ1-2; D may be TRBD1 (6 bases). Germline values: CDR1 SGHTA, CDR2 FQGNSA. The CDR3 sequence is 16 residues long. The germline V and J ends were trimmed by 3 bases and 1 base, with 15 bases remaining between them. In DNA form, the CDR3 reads TGTGCCAGCAGCTTCGGGGGCAGGGCAGTTAACTATGGCTACACCTTC. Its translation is CASSFGGRAVNYGYTF.

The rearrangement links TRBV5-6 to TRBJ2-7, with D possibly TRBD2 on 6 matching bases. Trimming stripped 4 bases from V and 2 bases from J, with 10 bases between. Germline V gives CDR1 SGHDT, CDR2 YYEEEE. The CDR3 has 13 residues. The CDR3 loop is CASSLGLPYEQYF. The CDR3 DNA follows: TGTGCCAGCAGCCTGGGACTTCCCTACGAGCAGTACTTC.

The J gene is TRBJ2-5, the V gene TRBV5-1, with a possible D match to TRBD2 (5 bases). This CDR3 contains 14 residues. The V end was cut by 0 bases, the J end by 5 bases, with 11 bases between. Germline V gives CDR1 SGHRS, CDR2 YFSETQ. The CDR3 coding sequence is TGCGCCAGCAGCTTGGCAGGCAGAGGGGAGACCCAGTACTTC. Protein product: CASSLAGRGETQYF.

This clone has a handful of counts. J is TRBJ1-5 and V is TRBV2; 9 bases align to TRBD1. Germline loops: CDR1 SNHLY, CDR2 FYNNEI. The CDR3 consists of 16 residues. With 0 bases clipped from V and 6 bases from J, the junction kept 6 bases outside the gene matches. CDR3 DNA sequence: TGTGCCAGCAGTGAAGCGCTCCGACAGGGGGTTCAGCCCCAGCATTTT. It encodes CASSEALRQGVQPQHF.

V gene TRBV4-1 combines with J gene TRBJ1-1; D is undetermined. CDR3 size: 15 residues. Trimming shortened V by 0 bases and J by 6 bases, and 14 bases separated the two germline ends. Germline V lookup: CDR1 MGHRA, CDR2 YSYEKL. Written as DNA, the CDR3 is TGCGCCAGCAGCCAAGACGGCGGCCGGATCCCTGAAGCTTTCTTT. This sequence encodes CASSQDGGRIPEAFF.

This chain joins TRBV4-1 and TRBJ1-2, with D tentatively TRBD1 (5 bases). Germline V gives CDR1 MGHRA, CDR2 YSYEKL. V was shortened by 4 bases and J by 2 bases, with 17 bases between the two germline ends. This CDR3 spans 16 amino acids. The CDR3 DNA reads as TGCGCCAGCAGCCGAACGGGAAGTAGGGGAAACTATGGCTACACCTTC. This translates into CASSRTGSRGNYGYTF.

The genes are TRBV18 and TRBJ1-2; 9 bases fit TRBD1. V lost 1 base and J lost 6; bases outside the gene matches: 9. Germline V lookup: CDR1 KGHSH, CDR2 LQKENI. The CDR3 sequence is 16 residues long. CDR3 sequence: CASSPRATGGWDGYTF. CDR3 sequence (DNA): TGTGCCAGCTCACCACGTGCGACAGGGGGATGGGATGGCTACACCTTC.

Here the CDR3 DNA reads TGTGCCAGCAGGGACAGGGGCTCTCAGCCCCAGCATTTT. This sequence encodes CASRDRGSQPQHF. The rearrangement links TRBV6-5 to TRBJ1-5; 9 nucleotides agree with TRBD1. The CDR3 runs 13 residues. The trim removed 6 bases at V and 6 bases at J, leaving 3 bases unmatched. CDR1 MNHEY and CDR2 SVGAGI come from the germline V gene.

The CDR3 loop is CAISRDKNTEAFF. The CDR3 region has the DNA TGTGCCATCAGCCGGGACAAGAACACTGAAGCTTTCTTT. The chain is built from TRBV10-3 and TRBJ1-1; TRBD1 might be the D (6 bases). There are 13 residues in the CDR3. Trimming pared 6 bases from V and 1 base from J, leaving 9 bases between. Germline V gene lookup returns CDR1 ENHRY and CDR2 SYGVKD.

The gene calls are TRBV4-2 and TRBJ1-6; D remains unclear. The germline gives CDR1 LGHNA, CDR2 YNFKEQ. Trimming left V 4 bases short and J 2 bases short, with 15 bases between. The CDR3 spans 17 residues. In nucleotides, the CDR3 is TGTGCCAGCAGCCTCAGACCTGAGGGCCCCTATAATTCACCCCTCCACTTT. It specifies CASSLRPEGPYNSPLHF.

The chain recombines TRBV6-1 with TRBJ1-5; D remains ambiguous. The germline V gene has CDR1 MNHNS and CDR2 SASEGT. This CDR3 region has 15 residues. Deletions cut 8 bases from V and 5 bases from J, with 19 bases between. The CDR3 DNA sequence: TGTGCCAGCCAACAAATAGACACCGTATATCAGCCCCAGCATTTT. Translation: CASQQIDTVYQPQHF.